These 12 T cell receptor beta chains came from one sample sequenced in a study of T-cell reconstitution after alpha-beta-depleted transplantation in children. Unique molecular identifiers were incorporated into the prepared TCRbeta library. TCRdb re-derived calls from the PCR reads in MiXCR, one entry per CDR3 protein. The sample holds about 150,000 distinct CDR3 sequences, 11% seen once. The sequenced sample was PBMCs, obtained before TCRalphabeta/CD19-depleted stem cell transplant. All receptors derive from a boy aged 2 to 10 with acute myeloid leukemia, due to receive a stem cell transplant.

This clonotype showed up many times. The J gene is TRBJ1-2, the V gene TRBV4-2, with D maybe TRBD1 (5 bases). In germline, CDR1 is LGHNA, CDR2 YNFKEQ. The CDR3 loop spans 14 amino acids. Trimming took off 0 bases at V and 4 bases at J, with 9 bases between the two ends. The CDR3 loop reads CASSQDGGSYGYTF. The CDR3, as DNA: TGTGCCAGCAGCCAAGATGGGGGGAGCTATGGCTACACCTTC.

This clonotype appeared many times. The chain combines TRBV20-1 with TRBJ2-3, with TRBD1 matching 12 bases. V was pared by 0 bases and J by 5 bases, with 9 bases of the junction left unmatched. Germline V gene lookup returns CDR1 DFQATT and CDR2 SNEGSKA (reference sequence). The CDR3 length is 17 residues. As DNA, the CDR3 is TGCAGTGCTAGAGATCCCCGGGGACAGGGGGCGATAGATACGCAGTATTTT. It encodes CSARDPRGQGAIDTQYF.

In this sample, this clonotype turned up many times. This sequence joins TRBV3-1 and TRBJ1-5, with a possible D match to TRBD1 (6 bases). Germline V gene sequence: CDR1 LGHDT, CDR2 YNNKEL (reference sequence). With 3 bases removed from V and 4 bases from J, the gap between germline ends came to 13 bases. The CDR3 extends over 15 amino acids. Here the CDR3 reads CASSQGQSWNQPQHF. DNA for the CDR3: TGTGCCAGCAGCCAGGGACAATCGTGGAATCAGCCCCAGCATTTT.

This clonotype has a count of ten or more. The chain links TRBV5-1 to TRBJ2-1; D gene ambiguous. The V gene's germline CDR1 is SGHRS and CDR2 YFSETQ. The V end lost 0 bases, the J end lost 9 bases, and 7 bases lay between the germline ends. The CDR3 contains 12 residues. CDR3 protein: CASSLAEGEQFF. CDR3 nucleotides: TGCGCCAGCAGCTTGGCCGAAGGTGAGCAGTTCTTC.

In DNA, the CDR3 is TGTGCCTGGGGGCGAGAGAGCACTAACTATGGCTACACCTTC. Translated, it gives CAWGRESTNYGYTF. The rearrangement links TRBV30 to TRBJ1-2, with D uncertain. The V gene lost 5 bases and the J gene lost 0 bases, with 13 bases spanning the gap. The CDR3 has 14 residues. The germline CDR1 and CDR2 sequences are GTSNPN and SVGIG (reference sequence). The variable domain in full, completed from reference TRBV30 and TRBJ1-2, reads SQTIHQWPATLVQPVGSPLSLECTVEGTSNPNLYWYRQAAGRGLQLLFYSVGIGQISSEVPQNLSASRPQDRQFILSSKKLLLSDSGFYLCAWGRESTNYGYTFGSGTRLTVV.

This clonotype has a count of ten or more. J is TRBJ2-1 and V is TRBV12-3 or TRBV12-4, with D tentatively TRBD2 (6 bases). The CDR3 spans 15 residues. The V end was cut by 6 bases, the J end by 5 bases, with 17 bases between. The CDR3 DNA reads TGTGCCAGCAGAACGACCGGGACGGGGGACAATGAGCAGTTCTTC. Its protein product is CASRTTGTGDNEQFF.

This clonotype showed up many times. The rearrangement joins TRBV10-2 to TRBJ2-1, with D uncertain. CDR1 and CDR2 from the germline V gene are WSHSY and SAAADI. CDR3 size: 12 residues. Trimming took 4 bases from V and 9 from J, leaving 10 bases between them. CDR3 sequence: CASSANSGEQFF. The CDR3 DNA follows: TGCGCCAGCAGTGCCAACTCGGGTGAGCAGTTCTTC.

This clonotype was found many times. The J gene is TRBJ2-7, the V gene TRBV3-1; no clear D gene. V dropped 2 bases and J dropped 2 bases, with 13 bases sitting between them. Germline CDR1 and CDR2: LGHDT and YNNKEL (reference sequence). This CDR3 has 15 amino acids. The CDR3 region has the DNA TGTGCCAGCAGCCAACAACTCACGCCTCCCTACGAGCAGTACTTC. Its protein is CASSQQLTPPYEQYF.

This clonotype was seen ten or more times. The V gene is TRBV7-2, the J gene TRBJ2-5; possible D gene TRBD2, 5 bases. In germline, CDR1 is SGHTA, CDR2 FQGNSA. V lost 5 bases to trimming and J lost 5 bases, with 15 bases between them. This CDR3 has 14 residues. The CDR3 nucleotides read TGTGCCAGCAGCCCGACCCCCGGGGTCGAGACCCAGTACTTC. Translating gives CASSPTPGVETQYF.

This clonotype has at least ten counts. The rearrangement uses TRBV2 and TRBJ1-6; D unresolved. Trimming removed 3 bases from V and 5 bases from J, with 14 bases in between. Germline V lookup: CDR1 SNHLY, CDR2 FYNNEI. This CDR3 region has 16 residues. This CDR3 reads CASSDDEAHNNSPLHF. The CDR3 region has the DNA TGTGCCAGCAGTGACGACGAGGCACATAATAATTCACCCCTCCACTTT.

Many counts were recorded for this clonotype. The gene calls are TRBV5-6 and TRBJ2-7; D may be TRBD1 (6 bases). There are 14 residues in the CDR3. Germline V gives CDR1 SGHDT, CDR2 YYEEEE. V lost 7 bases to trimming and J lost 5 bases, with 19 bases between them. CDR3 sequence: CASGTGPIFDEQYF. In DNA form, the CDR3 reads TGTGCCAGCGGAACAGGGCCTATCTTCGACGAGCAGTACTTC.

This clonotype was observed a few times. The rearrangement uses TRBV20-1 and TRBJ1-2; 8 bases match TRBD1. V was clipped by 6 bases and J by 1 base; unmatched bases: 10. This CDR3 comprises 15 residues. CDR1 and CDR2 (germline): DFQATT, SNEGSKA (reference sequence). The CDR3 DNA reads TGCAGTGCCATGAGACAGGGGTGGGATAACTATGGCTACACCTTC. This gives the protein CSAMRQGWDNYGYTF.